There are many counts of the clone carrying this TCR beta chain. Antigen unknown. Exclusion criteria comprised uncontrolled infection, other autoimmune disease, pregnancy or lactation. A roughly 9.1 ml volume of fresh peripheral blood provided the PBMCs. This sample is drawn from a study of T cells in Graves' hyperthyroidism and ophthalmopathy. Study outcomes and limitations: Blood also contained most expanded thyroid clonotypes above 0.001.

What was amplified from RNA transcripts were TCR beta CDR3 regions. First-round RT-PCR with HTBI primers amplified the TCR CDR3 region. One entry per CDR3 protein results from TCRdb running MiXCR on the multiplex PCR reads. The top ten clones hold 13% to 15% of a sample with approximately 430,000 distinct CDR3 sequences, approximately 15% of them seen once. The TCR was taken from a woman under 30 with Graves' hyperthyroidism. The source material was blood.

The DNA of the CDR3 is TGTGCCAGCAGCCGGGGGACTAGCGGGGCTGGATACGAGCAGTACTTC. It translates to CASSRGTSGAGYEQYF. This chain uses TRBV3-1 with TRBJ2-7; 13 bases fit TRBD2. V lost 4 bases and J lost 4; bases outside the gene matches: 7. This CDR3 region has 16 residues. Germline-derived CDR1 and CDR2 are LGHDT and YNNKEL (reference sequence).